One and the same sample provided the 17 T cell receptor beta chains below, sequenced in a study of molecular identifiers for immune sequencing clone quantification. MiXCR was run by TCRdb on the PCR reads, yielding one entry per CDR3 protein. The sample carries around 480,000 distinct CDR3 sequences, roughly 23% recorded once. Sequenced input: naive CD8+ T cells from blood, with Jurkat cell RNA spiked in. As to subset: FACS-sorted CD8+CD4-CCR7+CD45RA+ naive T cells. The receptors were sampled from a human donor in good health. Some libraries in this study had Jurkat cell RNA spiked in.

This clonotype was detected a few times. The chain has TRBV30 and TRBJ2-5, with 8 bases fitting TRBD1. The V gene's germline CDR1 is GTSNPN and CDR2 SVGIG (reference sequence). CDR3 length equals 15 residues. After removal of 0 bases from V and 3 bases from J, the junction contained 6 bases not matched to a gene. The CDR3 coding sequence is TGTGCCTGGAGTGTAGACAGGGGAATGGAAGAGACCCAGTACTTC. Translated, it gives CAWSVDRGMEETQYF.

Worth noting for this clonotype: This may stem from a read error, because a much larger clone lies one nucleotide away. The V and J genes are TRBV19 and TRBJ2-7, with 7 nucleotides matching TRBD1. The CDR3 consists of 15 residues. Germline V gene lookup returns CDR1 LNHDA and CDR2 SQIVND (reference sequence). CDR3 sequence: CAGSIASGQTYEQYF. As DNA, the CDR3 is TGTGCCGGTAGTATCGCCTCGGGACAGACCTACGAGCAGTACTTC.

This clonotype appeared a few times. This rearrangement joins TRBV15 to TRBJ2-1; no definite D call. Germline-derived CDR1 and CDR2 are LNHNV and YYDKDF (reference sequence). Trimming took off 2 bases at V and 2 bases at J, with 4 bases between the two ends. CDR3 length equals 13 residues. CDR3 sequence: CATSRLPYNEQFF. CDR3 in DNA: TGTGCCACCAGCAGACTACCCTACAATGAGCAGTTCTTC.

J is TRBJ1-1 and V is TRBV11-2, with D possibly matching TRBD1 (6 bases). Trimming stripped 2 bases from V and 1 base from J, with 14 bases between. The CDR3 sequence is 16 residues long. Germline-derived CDR1 and CDR2 are SGHAT and FQNNGV. This CDR3 reads CASSLLSGRGNTEAFF. CDR3 in DNA: TGTGCCAGCAGCTTACTCTCCGGCAGGGGGAACACTGAAGCTTTCTTT.

This clonotype was observed a few times. The chain carries TRBV9 and TRBJ2-2; TRBD2 is a possible D gene (6 bases). The germline V gene has CDR1 SGDLS and CDR2 YYNGEE. CDR3 length: 13 amino acids. With 1 base removed from V and 6 bases from J, the gap between germline ends came to 7 bases. The CDR3 loop reads CASSVWEAGELFF. The CDR3 DNA is TGTGCCAGCAGCGTATGGGAGGCCGGGGAGCTGTTTTTT.

The chain is built from TRBV7-9 and TRBJ2-1; D may be TRBD2 (5 bases). CDR3 length equals 12 residues. Between the trimmed V and J ends, which lost 4 bases and 8 bases, there was a span of 9 bases. Germline V lookup: CDR1 SEHNR, CDR2 FQNEAQ (reference sequence). CDR3 coding DNA: TGTGCCAGCAGCTCACTAGACCATGAGCAGTTCTTC. Its translation: CASSSLDHEQFF.

This clonotype was seen at least ten times. The rearrangement joins TRBV27 to TRBJ1-5, with 10 bases identical to TRBD1. The ends lost 1 base at V and 7 bases at J; junction bases unmatched: 4. The germline gives CDR1 MNHEY, CDR2 SMNVEV (reference sequence). CDR3 length: 15 residues. As DNA, the CDR3 is TGTGCCAGCAGTTTATGGGGACAGGGGACGCAGCCCCAGCATTTT. This codes for CASSLWGQGTQPQHF.

This clonotype was observed many times. The V call is TRBV28, the J call TRBJ2-2; no clear D gene. The CDR3 spans 16 residues. From germline, CDR1 is MDHEN and CDR2 SYDVKM. V shed 2 bases and J shed 0 bases, with 10 bases lying between them. CDR3 sequence (DNA): TGTGCCAGCAGTTTAGAGCAACTTGCGAACACCGGGGAGCTGTTTTTT. It translates to CASSLEQLANTGELFF.

V gene TRBV18 combines with J gene TRBJ2-4; weak D call: TRBD1 (6 bases). Trimming took 3 bases from V and 5 from J, leaving 17 bases between them. The germline V gene encodes CDR1 KGHSH and CDR2 LQKENI. The CDR3 has 16 residues. CDR3 sequence: CASSPPFGDKENIQYF. Written as DNA, the CDR3 is TGTGCCAGCTCACCCCCCTTCGGGGACAAGGAAAACATTCAGTACTTC. Supplemented by reference TRBV18 and TRBJ2-4, the full variable domain reads NAGVMQNPRHLVRRRGQEARLRCSPMKGHSHVYWYRQLPEEGLKFMVYLQKENIIDESGMPKERFSAEFPKEGPSILRIQQVVRGDSAAYFCASSPPFGDKENIQYFGAGTRLSVL.

This clonotype has ten or more counts. Here the CDR3 DNA reads TGCGCCAGCAGCTTGCAGGGTACAGCTGAAGCTTTCTTT. Protein sequence: CASSLQGTAEAFF. The chain recombines TRBV5-1 with TRBJ1-1, with a tentative D call TRBD1 (5 bases). The CDR3 consists of 13 residues. CDR1 is SGHRS, CDR2 YFSETQ, per germline. Trimming cost V 1 base and J 6 bases, with 10 bases left between them.

The gene calls are TRBV11-2 and TRBJ2-3; unclear D gene. Per germline, CDR1 SGHAT and CDR2 FQNNGV. Trimming removed 1 base from V and 10 bases from J, with 6 bases in between. This CDR3 has 11 residues. The CDR3 is CASSLGNPQYF. The CDR3 DNA reads TGTGCCAGCAGCTTAGGAAATCCGCAGTATTTT.

In regard to this clonotype: A much larger clone sits a single nucleotide away, making a read error possible. As the CDR3 is not closed by the conserved phenylalanine or tryptophan, this likely results from a read error. The chain couples TRBV27 to TRBJ2-7, with D perhaps TRBD2 (7 bases). V gave up 10 bases and J gave up 4 bases, with 14 bases separating them. The CDR3 extends over 12 amino acids. CDR1 and CDR2 (germline): MNHEY, SMNVEV (reference sequence). The CDR3: CATRGGGYEQYL. The CDR3 DNA follows: TGTGCCACACGGGGAGGGGGGTACGAGCAGTACCTC.

This clonotype was seen a handful of times. The CDR3 coding sequence is TGCGCCAGCAGCCAAGTAATGTCTACTAGCGCCTTCTCCTACGAGCAGTACTTC. Protein: CASSQVMSTSAFSYEQYF. V usage is TRBV4-1 and J usage is TRBJ2-7, with 7 bases fitting TRBD2. The CDR3 is 18 residues long. The V segment lost 1 base and the J segment 0 bases; nucleotides outside the gene matches: 12. Germline V lookup: CDR1 MGHRA, CDR2 YSYEKL.

V is TRBV7-9 and J is TRBJ2-2; tentatively, D is TRBD1 or TRBD2 (6 bases each). The CDR3 covers 17 residues. Trimming removed 5 bases at V and 4 bases at J, with 20 bases between. Germline lookup yields CDR1 SEHNR and CDR2 FQNEAQ (reference sequence). CDR3 coding DNA: TGTGCCAGCAGCCAATCCACTCCGGGGGCAGGCACCGGGGAGCTGTTTTTT. It specifies CASSQSTPGAGTGELFF.

This clonotype occurred a few times. The rearrangement links TRBV7-9 to TRBJ1-2; TRBD1 might be the D (5 bases). CDR1 is SEHNR, CDR2 FQNEAQ, per germline (reference sequence). Trimming pared 7 bases from V and 3 bases from J, leaving 15 bases between. The CDR3 covers 14 residues. The CDR3 coding sequence is TGTGCCAGCAACAATGGGGGGGATGACTATGGCTACACCTTC. Amino acid sequence: CASNNGGDDYGYTF.

There are many counts of this clonotype. This sequence joins TRBV28 and TRBJ2-7; D not resolved. V was pared by 2 bases and J by 3 bases, with 14 bases between. Germline CDR1 and CDR2: MDHEN and SYDVKM. The CDR3 is 15 amino acids. The CDR3 loop reads CASSLVAGGDYEQYF. The CDR3 coding sequence is TGTGCCAGCAGTTTAGTTGCAGGCGGAGACTACGAGCAGTACTTC.

A remark on this clonotype: This likely comes from a read error, as the CDR3 has no conserved phenylalanine or tryptophan at its end. CDR3 amino acids: CASSSPRETQYL. The CDR3 nucleotides read TGTGCCAGCAGCTCCCCCCGAGAGACCCAGTACCTC. The V gene is TRBV7-6, the J gene TRBJ2-5; D ambiguous. CDR3 length equals 12 residues. V gave up 4 bases and J gave up 4 bases, with 7 bases separating them. Germline loops: CDR1 SGHVS, CDR2 FNYEAQ.